What follows is one T cell receptor beta chain and its context. Its cognate antigen is unknown. The PCR employed 60 Vbeta primers together with 13 Jbeta primers. TCRdb's copy holds only in-frame clones and misses some; the assay was immunoSEQ multiplex PCR. The sample lists over 55,000 clones, roughly four fifths occurring once. These data belong to a study of cytomegalovirus exposure and HLA in healthy donors. Broader study findings: In a later analysis, compared with equally common non-associated chains, HLA-associated beta chains were more expanded.

The CDR3 has 14 residues. With V trimmed by 4 bases and J by 2 bases, 3 bases remained unmatched. Germline V gene data show CDR1 as SGHDT and CDR2 as YYEEEE. This chain links TRBV5-6 with TRBJ2-3; 8 nucleotides align to TRBD1. The clonotype was recovered from a man aged 40-49 years in good health and CMV-seronegative. Sequences were obtained from PBMCs. CDR3: CASSPTGDTDTQYF. The CDR3 DNA reads as TGTGCCAGCAGCCCGACAGGGGACACAGATACGCAGTATTTT.